A selection of T cell receptor beta chains follows, all from one sample in a study of radiotherapy plus CTLA-4 blockade in lung cancer. TCRdb's table, derived via immunoSEQ multiplex PCR, lists solely in-frame clones and lacks some. This repertoire shows roughly 30,000 clones, 70% to 85% found once; its top ten account for roughly 7.4%. Source: peripheral blood, taken from a patient treated with radiotherapy plus ipilimumab. Receptor source: a human donor with non-small cell lung cancer who had stable disease on radiotherapy plus ipilimumab. The CDR3 runs from the conserved cysteine through the conserved F or W. The order of the fields is CDR3 DNA, CDR3 protein, D gene, clone size, J gene, V gene. A D gene is named only where the DNA matches it firmly. Expanded clones are given a class, and other clones once, few, many or no size at all.

DNA: TGTGCCAGCAGCTTAACTGGACAGGGCAGGGACTATGGCTACACCTTC
CDR3: CASSLTGQGRDYGYTF
D: TRBD1
size: -
J: TRBJ1-2
V: TRBV5-5

DNA: TGTGCCAGCCAACGGACAGGTAGCACAGATACGCAGTATTTT
CDR3: CASQRTGSTDTQYF
D: TRBD1
size: -
J: TRBJ2-3
V: TRBV11-2

DNA: TGTGCCAGCAGCGTAGCGGGGGGGTTTACAGATACGCAGTATTTT
CDR3: CASSVAGGFTDTQYF
D: TRBD2
size: few
J: TRBJ2-3
V: TRBV9

DNA: TGTGCCAGCAGCGTAACTAGCGGGGACTACAATGAGCAGTTCTTC
CDR3: CASSVTSGDYNEQFF
D: TRBD2
size: -
J: TRBJ2-1
V: TRBV9

DNA: TGTGCCAGCAGCTCCAGGACAGGGGGAAGCAATCAGCCCCAGCATTTT
CDR3: CASSSRTGGSNQPQHF
D: TRBD1
size: -
J: TRBJ1-5
V: TRBV7-8

DNA: TGTGCCAGCAGCTTAGCTACGGGGTCGGTCCAAGAGACCCAGTACTTC
CDR3: CASSLATGSVQETQYF
D: -
size: -
J: TRBJ2-5
V: TRBV7-2

DNA: TGTGCCAGCAGCGTAGTGGACAGGGGGGCGAACACCGGGGAGCTGTTTTTT
CDR3: CASSVVDRGANTGELFF
D: TRBD1
size: once
J: TRBJ2-2
V: TRBV9

DNA: TGCGCCAGCGCACAGAGAGCGGGGGGACTAGTAGATACGCAGTATTTT
CDR3: CASAQRAGGLVDTQYF
D: TRBD2
size: -
J: TRBJ2-3
V: TRBV5-1

DNA: TGTGCCAGTAGTATGGACAGAACCTATAATTCACCCCTCCACTTT
CDR3: CASSMDRTYNSPLHF
D: -
size: -
J: TRBJ1-6
V: TRBV19

DNA: TGTGCCAGCAGCTTAGAAGGGGGCTTTGGCTACACCTTC
CDR3: CASSLEGGFGYTF
D: TRBD1
size: -
J: TRBJ1-2
V: TRBV7-6

DNA: TGTGCCAGCAGCGCAGGGACAGGGGCTAGCAATCAGCCCCAGCATTTT
CDR3: CASSAGTGASNQPQHF
D: TRBD1
size: -
J: TRBJ1-5
V: TRBV7-9

DNA: TGCAGCTCATTCGGGGCATCCTACAATGAGCAGTTCTTC
CDR3: CSSFGASYNEQFF
D: -
size: once
J: TRBJ2-1
V: TRBV29-1

DNA: TGTGCCAGCAGTTTACCCTCGGAGCTCACAGATACGCAGTATTTT
CDR3: CASSLPSELTDTQYF
D: -
size: once
J: TRBJ2-3
V: TRBV28

DNA: TGTGCTAGTGGTCTGGGACGGGAAAACACTGAAGCTTTCTTT
CDR3: CASGLGRENTEAFF
D: -
size: once
J: TRBJ1-1
V: TRBV12-5